This T cell receptor beta chain was retrieved from a study of T cells in Graves' hyperthyroidism and ophthalmopathy. A note on this clonotype: Antigen unknown. This may arise from a read error, as a much more abundant clone is one base away.

TCR beta CDR3 sequences were amplified from RNA transcripts. HTBI primers were the set used in a first-round RT-PCR of the TCR CDR3. TCRdb re-analysed the multiplex PCR reads in MiXCR, keeping a single row per CDR3 protein. The table lists more than 300,000 distinct CDR3 sequences, about 15% of them singletons. Findings of the study overall: Among clonotypes expanded in thyroid above 0.001, most were also found in blood.

CDR3 size: 12 residues. Trimming left V 3 bases short and J 6 bases short, with 8 bases between. Per the germline V gene, CDR1 is SGHRS and CDR2 is YFSETQ. Source material: blood. This chain joins TRBV5-1 and TRBJ2-3; D is unresolved. The TCR comes from a woman in her 30s with Graves' hyperthyroidism that later progressed to Graves' ophthalmopathy. CDR3 sequence reads: CASSSAEDTQYF. The CDR3 nucleotides are TGCGCCAGCAGCTCGGCCGAGGATACGCAGTATTTT.